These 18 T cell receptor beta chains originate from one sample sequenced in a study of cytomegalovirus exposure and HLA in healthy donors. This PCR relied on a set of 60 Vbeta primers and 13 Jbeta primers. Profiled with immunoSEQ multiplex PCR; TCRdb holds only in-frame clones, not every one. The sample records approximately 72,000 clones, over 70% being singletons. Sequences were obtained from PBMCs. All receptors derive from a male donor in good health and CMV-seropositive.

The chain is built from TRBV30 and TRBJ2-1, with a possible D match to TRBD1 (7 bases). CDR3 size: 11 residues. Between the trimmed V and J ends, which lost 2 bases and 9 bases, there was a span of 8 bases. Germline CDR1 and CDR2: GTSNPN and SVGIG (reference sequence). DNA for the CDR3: TGTGCCTGGAGTCAGGGGGGTGAGCAGTTCTTC. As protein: CAWSQGGEQFF.

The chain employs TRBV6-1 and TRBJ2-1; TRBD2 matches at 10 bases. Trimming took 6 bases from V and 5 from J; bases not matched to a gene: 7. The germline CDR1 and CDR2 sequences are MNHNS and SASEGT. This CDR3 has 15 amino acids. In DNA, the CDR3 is TGTGCCAGCAGGGGAGCGGGAGGGATAAACAATGAGCAGTTCTTC. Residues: CASRGAGGINNEQFF.

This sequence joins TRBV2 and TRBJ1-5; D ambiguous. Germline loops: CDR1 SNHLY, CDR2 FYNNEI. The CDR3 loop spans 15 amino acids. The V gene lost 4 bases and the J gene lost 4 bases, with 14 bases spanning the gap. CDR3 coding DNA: TGTGCCAGCAGTGTCGAGCGAGTCCAAAATCAGCCCCAGCATTTT. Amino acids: CASSVERVQNQPQHF. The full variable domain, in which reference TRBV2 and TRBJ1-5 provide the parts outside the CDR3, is EPEVTQTPSHQVTQMGQEVILRCVPISNHLYFYWYRQILGQKVEFLVSFYNNEISEKSEIFDDQFSVERPDGSNFTLKIRSTKLEDSAMYFCASSVERVQNQPQHFGDGTRLSIL.

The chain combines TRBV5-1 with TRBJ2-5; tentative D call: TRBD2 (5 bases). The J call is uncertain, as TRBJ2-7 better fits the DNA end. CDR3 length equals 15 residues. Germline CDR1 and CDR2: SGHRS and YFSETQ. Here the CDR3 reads CASSSGLTSSYEQYF. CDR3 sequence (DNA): TGCGCCAGCAGCTCCGGACTGACGAGCTCCTACGAGCAGTACTTC.

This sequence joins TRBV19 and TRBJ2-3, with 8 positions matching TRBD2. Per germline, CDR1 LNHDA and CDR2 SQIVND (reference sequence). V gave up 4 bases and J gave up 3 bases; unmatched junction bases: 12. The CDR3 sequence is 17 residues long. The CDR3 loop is CASSNGIRGGLTDTQYF. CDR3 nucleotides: TGTGCCAGTAGTAACGGGATCCGGGGGGGCCTGACAGATACGCAGTATTTT.

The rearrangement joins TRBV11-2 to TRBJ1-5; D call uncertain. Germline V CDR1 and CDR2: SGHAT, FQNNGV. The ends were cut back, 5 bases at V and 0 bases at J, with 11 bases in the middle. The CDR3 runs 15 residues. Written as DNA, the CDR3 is TGTGCCAGCAGCCGCATGGGAGGTAGCAATCAGCCCCAGCATTTT. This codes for CASSRMGGSNQPQHF.

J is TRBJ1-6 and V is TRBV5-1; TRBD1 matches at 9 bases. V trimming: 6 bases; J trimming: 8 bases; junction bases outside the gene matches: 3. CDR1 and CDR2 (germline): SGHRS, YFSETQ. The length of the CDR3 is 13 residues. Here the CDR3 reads CASTQGADSPLHF. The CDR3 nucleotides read TGCGCCAGCACACAGGGGGCGGATTCACCCCTCCACTTT.

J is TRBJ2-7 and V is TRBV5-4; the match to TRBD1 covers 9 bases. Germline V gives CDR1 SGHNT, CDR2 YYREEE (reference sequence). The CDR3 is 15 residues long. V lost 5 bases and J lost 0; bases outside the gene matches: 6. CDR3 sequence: CASRTTGGSSYEQYF. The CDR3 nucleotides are TGTGCCAGCAGAACAACAGGGGGCTCCTCCTACGAGCAGTACTTC.

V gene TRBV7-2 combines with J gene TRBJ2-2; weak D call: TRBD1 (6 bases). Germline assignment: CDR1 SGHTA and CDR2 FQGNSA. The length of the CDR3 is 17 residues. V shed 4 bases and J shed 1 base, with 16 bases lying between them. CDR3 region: CASSSYLQGWNTGELFF. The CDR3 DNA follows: TGTGCCAGCAGCTCGTATTTACAGGGTTGGAACACCGGGGAGCTGTTTTTT.

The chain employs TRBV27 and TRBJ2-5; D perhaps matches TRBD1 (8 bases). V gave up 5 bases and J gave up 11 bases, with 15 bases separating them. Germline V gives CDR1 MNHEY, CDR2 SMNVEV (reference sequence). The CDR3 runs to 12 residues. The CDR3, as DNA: TGTGCCAGCAGTCGCACAGGGGGGGAGCAGTACTTC. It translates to CASSRTGGEQYF.

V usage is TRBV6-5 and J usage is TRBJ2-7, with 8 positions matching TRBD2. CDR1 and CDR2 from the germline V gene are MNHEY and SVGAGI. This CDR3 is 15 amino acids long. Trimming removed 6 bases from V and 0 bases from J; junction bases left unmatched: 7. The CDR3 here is CASRKARGDSYEQYF. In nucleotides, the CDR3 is TGTGCCAGCAGAAAGGCGCGGGGGGACTCCTACGAGCAGTACTTC.

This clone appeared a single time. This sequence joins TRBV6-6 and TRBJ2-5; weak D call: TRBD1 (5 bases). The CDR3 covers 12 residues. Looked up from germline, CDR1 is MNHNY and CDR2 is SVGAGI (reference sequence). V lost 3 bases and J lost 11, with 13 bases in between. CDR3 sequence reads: CASSYDSLEQYF. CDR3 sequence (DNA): TGTGCCAGCAGTTATGACAGTTTGGAGCAGTACTTC.

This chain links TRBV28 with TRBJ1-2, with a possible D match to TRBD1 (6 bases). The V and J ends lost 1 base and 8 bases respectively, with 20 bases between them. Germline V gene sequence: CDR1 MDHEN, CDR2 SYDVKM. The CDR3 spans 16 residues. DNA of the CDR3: TGTGCCAGCAGTTTATCCCAACAGGGTATAGGAACGGGCTACACCTTC. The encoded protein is CASSLSQQGIGTGYTF.

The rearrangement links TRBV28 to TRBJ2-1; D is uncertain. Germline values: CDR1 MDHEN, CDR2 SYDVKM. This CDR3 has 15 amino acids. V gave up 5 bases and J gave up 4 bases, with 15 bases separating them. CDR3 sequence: CASSPLSVVYNEQFF. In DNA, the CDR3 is TGTGCCAGCAGTCCTCTGTCGGTGGTGTACAATGAGCAGTTCTTC.

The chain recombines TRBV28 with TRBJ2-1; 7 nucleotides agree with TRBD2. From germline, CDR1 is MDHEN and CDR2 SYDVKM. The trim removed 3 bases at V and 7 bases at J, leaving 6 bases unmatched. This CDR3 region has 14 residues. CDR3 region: CASSFGGRGNEQFF. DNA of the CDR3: TGTGCCAGCAGTTTCGGCGGGAGAGGGAATGAGCAGTTCTTC.

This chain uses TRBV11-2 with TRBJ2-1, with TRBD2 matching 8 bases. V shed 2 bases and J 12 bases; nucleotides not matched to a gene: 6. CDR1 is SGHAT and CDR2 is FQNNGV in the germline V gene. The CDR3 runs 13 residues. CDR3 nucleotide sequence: TGTGCCAGCAGCTTATATCGGGGGGGCTTGCAGTTCTTC. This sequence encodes CASSLYRGGLQFF.

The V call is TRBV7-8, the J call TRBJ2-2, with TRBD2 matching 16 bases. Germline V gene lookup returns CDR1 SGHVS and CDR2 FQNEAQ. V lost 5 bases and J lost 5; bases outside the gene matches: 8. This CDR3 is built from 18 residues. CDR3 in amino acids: CASSRPGTSGGVTGELFF. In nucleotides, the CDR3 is TGTGCCAGCAGCAGACCCGGGACTAGCGGGGGGGTTACCGGGGAGCTGTTTTTT.

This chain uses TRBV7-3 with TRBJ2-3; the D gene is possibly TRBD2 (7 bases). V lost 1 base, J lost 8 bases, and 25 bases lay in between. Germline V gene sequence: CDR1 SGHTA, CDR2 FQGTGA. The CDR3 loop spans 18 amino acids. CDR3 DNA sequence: TGTGCCAGCAGCTTAAGCCGGGGGCTTAGGGGGGGGAAAGGTACGCAGTATTTT. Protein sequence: CASSLSRGLRGGKGTQYF.